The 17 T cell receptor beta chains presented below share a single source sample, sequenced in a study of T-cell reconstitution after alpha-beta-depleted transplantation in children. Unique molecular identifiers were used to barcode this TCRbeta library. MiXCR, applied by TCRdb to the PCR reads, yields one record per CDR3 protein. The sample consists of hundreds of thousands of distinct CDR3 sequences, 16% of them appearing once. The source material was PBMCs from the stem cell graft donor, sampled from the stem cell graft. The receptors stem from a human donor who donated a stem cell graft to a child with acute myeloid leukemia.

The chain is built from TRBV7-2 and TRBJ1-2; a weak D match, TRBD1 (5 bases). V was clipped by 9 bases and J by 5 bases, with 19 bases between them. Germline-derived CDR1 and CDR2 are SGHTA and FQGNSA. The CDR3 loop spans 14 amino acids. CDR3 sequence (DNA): TGTGCCAGAAGCCCTCGACGGACACATTATGGCTACACCTTC. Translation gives CARSPRRTHYGYTF. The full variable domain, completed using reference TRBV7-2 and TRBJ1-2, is GAGVSQSPSNKVTEKGKDVELRCDPISGHTALYWYRQSLGQGLEFLIYFQGNSAPDKSGLPSDRFSAERTGGSVSTLTIQRTQQEDSAVYLCARSPRRTHYGYTFGSGTRLTVV.

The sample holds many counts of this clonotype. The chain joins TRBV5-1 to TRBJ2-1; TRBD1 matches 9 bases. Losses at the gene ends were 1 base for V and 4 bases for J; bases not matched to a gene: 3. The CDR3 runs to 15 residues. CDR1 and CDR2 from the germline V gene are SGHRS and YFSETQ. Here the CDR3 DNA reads TGCGCCAGCAGCTTGACAGGGGGCGGTTACAATGAGCAGTTCTTC. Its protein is CASSLTGGGYNEQFF.

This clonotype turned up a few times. The CDR3 bases are TGCAGTGCTATTCGACAGGGGGAAGGGTCCTACGAGCAGTACTTC. This sequence encodes CSAIRQGEGSYEQYF. The chain links TRBV20-1 to TRBJ2-7; 9 bases map to TRBD1. This CDR3 contains 15 residues. Germline lookup yields CDR1 DFQATT and CDR2 SNEGSKA (reference sequence). V shed 4 bases, J shed 1 base, and the junction held 8 bases outside the gene matches.

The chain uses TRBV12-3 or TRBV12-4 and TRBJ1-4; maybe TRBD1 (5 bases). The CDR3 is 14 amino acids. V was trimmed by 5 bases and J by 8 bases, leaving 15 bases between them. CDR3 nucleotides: TGTGCCAGCAGTGGGCCCCCGGGGCTCGAAAAACTGTTTTTT. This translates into CASSGPPGLEKLFF.

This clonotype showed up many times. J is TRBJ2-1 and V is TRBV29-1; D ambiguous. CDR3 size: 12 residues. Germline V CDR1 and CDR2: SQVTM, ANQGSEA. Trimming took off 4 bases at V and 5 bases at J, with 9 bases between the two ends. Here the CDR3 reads CSVGALDNEQFF. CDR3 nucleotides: TGCAGCGTTGGAGCTCTTGACAATGAGCAGTTCTTC.

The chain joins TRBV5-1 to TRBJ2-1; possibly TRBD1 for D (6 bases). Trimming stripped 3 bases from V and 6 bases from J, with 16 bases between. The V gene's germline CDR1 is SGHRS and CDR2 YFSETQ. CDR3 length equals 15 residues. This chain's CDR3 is CASSYNTGTRNEQFF. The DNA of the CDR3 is TGCGCCAGCAGCTACAATACCGGGACACGCAATGAGCAGTTCTTC.

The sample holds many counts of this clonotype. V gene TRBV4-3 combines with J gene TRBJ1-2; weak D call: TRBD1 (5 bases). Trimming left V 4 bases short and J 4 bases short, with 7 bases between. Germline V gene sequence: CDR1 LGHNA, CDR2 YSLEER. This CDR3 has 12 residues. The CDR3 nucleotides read TGCGCCAGCAGCCTCGGGACCTATGGCTACACCTTC. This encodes CASSLGTYGYTF.

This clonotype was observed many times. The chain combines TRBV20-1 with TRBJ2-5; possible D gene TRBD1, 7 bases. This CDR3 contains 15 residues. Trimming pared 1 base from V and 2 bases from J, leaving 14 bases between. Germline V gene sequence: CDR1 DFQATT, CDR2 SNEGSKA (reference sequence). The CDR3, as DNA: TGCAGTGCTAGAGCCGCGGGACAGCCACAAGAGACCCAGTACTTC. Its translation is CSARAAGQPQETQYF.

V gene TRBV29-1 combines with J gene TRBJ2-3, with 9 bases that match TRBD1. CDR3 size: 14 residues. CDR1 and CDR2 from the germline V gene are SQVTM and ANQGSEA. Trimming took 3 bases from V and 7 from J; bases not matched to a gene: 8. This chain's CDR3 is CSVDPRDRANTQYF. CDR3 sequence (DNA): TGCAGCGTTGATCCCCGGGACAGGGCTAATACGCAGTATTTT.

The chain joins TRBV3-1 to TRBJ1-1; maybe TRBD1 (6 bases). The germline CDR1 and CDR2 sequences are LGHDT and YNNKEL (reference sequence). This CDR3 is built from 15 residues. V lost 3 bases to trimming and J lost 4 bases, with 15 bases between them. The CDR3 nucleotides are TGTGCCAGCAGCCATCTAGACAGGCCACTCACTGAAGCTTTCTTT. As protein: CASSHLDRPLTEAFF.

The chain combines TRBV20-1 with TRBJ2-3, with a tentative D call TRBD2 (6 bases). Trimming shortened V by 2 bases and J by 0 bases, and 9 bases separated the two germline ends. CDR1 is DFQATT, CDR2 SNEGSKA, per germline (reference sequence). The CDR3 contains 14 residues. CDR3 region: CSARQSGSTDTQYF. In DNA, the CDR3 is TGCAGTGCTAGACAGAGCGGGAGCACAGATACGCAGTATTTT.

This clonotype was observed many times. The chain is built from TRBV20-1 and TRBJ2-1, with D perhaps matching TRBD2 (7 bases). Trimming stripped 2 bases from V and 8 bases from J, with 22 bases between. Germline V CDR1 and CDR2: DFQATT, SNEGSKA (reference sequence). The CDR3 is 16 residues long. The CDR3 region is CSARKGGGLMFYEQFF. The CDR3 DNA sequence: TGCAGTGCTAGAAAGGGGGGGGGCCTAATGTTCTATGAGCAGTTCTTC.

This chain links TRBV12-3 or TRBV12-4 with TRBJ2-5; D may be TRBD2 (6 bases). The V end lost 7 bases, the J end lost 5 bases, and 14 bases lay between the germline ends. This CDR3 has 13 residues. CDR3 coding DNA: TGTGCCAGCATTCAGGAGGAGGGGGAGACCCAGTACTTC. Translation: CASIQEEGETQYF.

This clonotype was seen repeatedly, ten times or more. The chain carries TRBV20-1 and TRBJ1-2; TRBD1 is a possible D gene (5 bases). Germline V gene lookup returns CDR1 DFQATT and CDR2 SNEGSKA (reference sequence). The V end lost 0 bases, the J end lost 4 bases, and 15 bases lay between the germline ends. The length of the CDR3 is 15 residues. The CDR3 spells CSARDITGSPYGYTF. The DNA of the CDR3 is TGCAGTGCTAGAGATATAACAGGTAGTCCCTATGGCTACACCTTC.

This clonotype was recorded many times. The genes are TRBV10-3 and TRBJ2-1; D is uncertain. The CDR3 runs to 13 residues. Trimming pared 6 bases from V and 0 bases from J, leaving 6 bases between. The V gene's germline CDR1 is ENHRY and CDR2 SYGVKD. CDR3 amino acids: CAIRPSSYNEQFF. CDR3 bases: TGTGCCATCAGGCCGAGCTCCTACAATGAGCAGTTCTTC.

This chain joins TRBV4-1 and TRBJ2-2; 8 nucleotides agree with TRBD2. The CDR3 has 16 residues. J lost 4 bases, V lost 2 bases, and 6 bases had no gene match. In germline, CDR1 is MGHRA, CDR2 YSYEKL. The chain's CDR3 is CASSQPSGGGTGELFF. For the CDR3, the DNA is TGCGCCAGCAGCCAACCAAGCGGGGGCGGCACCGGGGAGCTGTTTTTT.

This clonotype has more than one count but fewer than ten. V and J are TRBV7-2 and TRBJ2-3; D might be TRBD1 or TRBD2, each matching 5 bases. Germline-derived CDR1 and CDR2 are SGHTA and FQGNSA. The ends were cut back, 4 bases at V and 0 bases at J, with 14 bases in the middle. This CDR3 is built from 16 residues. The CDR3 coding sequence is TGTGCCAGCAGCTCCCAGGGACGGGTTAGCACAGATACGCAGTATTTT. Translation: CASSSQGRVSTDTQYF.